This T cell receptor beta chain emerged from a study of human thymus T cells. The protocol was immunoSEQ multiplex PCR, while the TCRdb copy is restricted to in-frame clones and leaves out a portion. There are 35,000 to 55,000 clones in the sample; approximately 93% occur only once, and over 0.1% lies in the top ten. Remarks on this clone: Its cognate antigen is unknown.

Study-wide points: Apparent bias marked the V and J gene usage of thymic and blood repertoires.

The sequenced sample was blood. This clonotype was obtained from a boy younger than two with a congenital heart defect but otherwise immunologically healthy.

The CDR3 sequence is CASSEGGETQYF. The CDR3 nucleotides are TGTGCCAGCAGCGAGGGTGGGGAGACCCAGTACTTC. This chain links TRBV9 with TRBJ2-5; D is uncertain. Germline-derived CDR1 and CDR2 are SGDLS and YYNGEE. The V gene lost 3 bases and the J gene lost 5 bases, with 8 bases spanning the gap. The CDR3 runs to 12 residues.